The 24 T cell receptor beta chains presented below share a single source sample, sequenced in a study of blood T cell repertoires in COVID-19. Using immunoSEQ multiplex PCR, the repertoire was profiled, and TCRdb retains in-frame clones only, with some absent. Among about 75,000 clones listed, approximately 85% were seen once. The sequencing input was peripheral blood. The receptors derive from a woman older than 75 with active or convalescent COVID-19.

The chain uses TRBV21-1 and TRBJ1-5; the table names TRBD1, a call not compared with the DNA. TRBV21-1 is recorded as a pseudogene. The length of the CDR3 is 16 residues. CDR3 loop: CASSKRDRNGNQPQHF. The DNA of the CDR3 is TGTGCCAGCAGCAAAAGGGACAGGAATGGCAATCAGCCCCAGCATTTT.

The rearrangement uses TRBV10-3 and TRBJ1-1; the D gene is possibly TRBD1 (6 bases). Germline V lookup: CDR1 ENHRY, CDR2 SYGVKD. CDR3 length: 14 amino acids. V lost 3 bases to trimming and J lost 1 base, with 9 bases between them. CDR3 loop: CAISDRRGNTEAFF. CDR3 in DNA: TGTGCCATCAGTGATCGCAGGGGGAACACTGAAGCTTTCTTT.

This clone was picked up one time. The chain combines TRBV2 with TRBJ2-7, with 8 bases matching TRBD1. CDR1 is SNHLY and CDR2 is FYNNEI in the germline V gene. The length of the CDR3 is 14 residues. Trimming removed 5 bases from V and 7 bases from J; junction bases left unmatched: 10. The CDR3 is CASSLLGQGGEQYF. The CDR3 bases are TGTGCCAGCAGTCTTCTCGGACAGGGCGGGGAGCAGTACTTC. Combining the CDR3 with reference TRBV2 and TRBJ2-7 gives the whole variable domain EPEVTQTPSHQVTQMGQEVILRCVPISNHLYFYWYRQILGQKVEFLVSFYNNEISEKSEIFDDQFSVERPDGSNFTLKIRSTKLEDSAMYFCASSLLGQGGEQYFGPGTRLTVT.

The chain combines TRBV19 with TRBJ1-2, with TRBD1 matching over 7 bases. This CDR3 is 17 amino acids long. Losses at the gene ends were 3 bases for V and 0 bases for J; bases not matched to a gene: 10. Germline V lookup: CDR1 LNHDA, CDR2 SQIVND (reference sequence). DNA of the CDR3: TGTGCCAGTAGTATTGGGACAGTCTTATACCCTAACTATGGCTACACCTTC. Its protein product is CASSIGTVLYPNYGYTF.

The chain joins TRBV5-4 to TRBJ2-1; D is perhaps TRBD2 (6 bases). The V gene's germline CDR1 is SGHNT and CDR2 YYREEE (reference sequence). V lost 3 bases to trimming and J lost 7 bases, with 14 bases between them. The CDR3 has 14 amino acids. The CDR3 DNA reads as TGTGCCAGCAGCTGGACCGGGGCGGGGAATGAGCAGTTCTTC. Translating gives CASSWTGAGNEQFF.

The V and J genes are TRBV18 and TRBJ2-3, with a possible D match to TRBD2 (6 bases). The germline V gene encodes CDR1 KGHSH and CDR2 LQKENI. CDR3 length: 14 amino acids. The V end was cut by 3 bases, the J end by 4 bases, with 11 bases between. CDR3 nucleotide sequence: TGTGCCAGCTCACCGGGGCGGGGAGCAGATACGCAGTATTTT. Protein product: CASSPGRGADTQYF.

The gene calls are TRBV6-2 or TRBV6-3 and TRBJ2-7, with 7 bases lining up with TRBD1. The V gene end was trimmed by 5 bases and the J gene end by 3 bases; junction bases not matched to a gene: 13. The V gene's germline CDR1 is MNHEY and CDR2 SVGEGT. The CDR3 is 16 residues long. This CDR3 reads CASSRDRDSFFYEQYF. The DNA of the CDR3 is TGTGCCAGCAGTCGCGACCGGGACAGCTTCTTCTACGAGCAGTACTTC.

This chain links TRBV12-5 with TRBJ1-4; 8 bases map to TRBD1. V was pared by 1 base and J by 8 bases, with 6 bases of the junction left unmatched. The CDR3 consists of 15 residues. The germline CDR1 and CDR2 sequences are LGHNT and FRNRAP. CDR3 region: CASGLEDREAEKLFF. CDR3 in DNA: TGTGCTAGTGGTTTGGAGGACAGGGAAGCGGAAAAACTGTTTTTT.

This clone was detected only once. The chain uses TRBV5-8 and TRBJ1-2; D perhaps matches TRBD1 (5 bases). The V end lost 3 bases, the J end lost 3 bases, and 15 bases lay between the germline ends. The CDR3 has 15 residues. CDR1 and CDR2 from the germline V gene are SGHTS and YDEGEE. CDR3 amino acids: CASSYRDSAYYGYTF. CDR3 nucleotides: TGTGCCAGCAGCTACCGGGACTCCGCATACTATGGCTACACCTTC.

The V gene is TRBV19, the J gene TRBJ2-7, with 9 bases fitting TRBD1. V shed 9 bases, J shed 3 bases, and the junction held 12 bases outside the gene matches. CDR1 is LNHDA, CDR2 SQIVND, per germline (reference sequence). The CDR3 is 15 amino acids. In nucleotides, the CDR3 is TGTGCCAGGCACCCGGTCGACAGGGGGAACTACGAGCAGTACTTC. It codes for CARHPVDRGNYEQYF.

The CDR3 region is CASSILAGGRYNEQFF. The DNA of the CDR3 is TGTGCCAGCAGCATACTAGCGGGGGGGCGCTACAATGAGCAGTTCTTC. The chain carries TRBV7-6 and TRBJ2-1, with TRBD2 matching over 13 bases. This CDR3 comprises 16 residues. V lost 5 bases to trimming and J lost 3 bases; unmatched junction nucleotides: 4. Germline lookup yields CDR1 SGHVS and CDR2 FNYEAQ. Complete variable domain (other parts from reference TRBV7-6 and TRBJ2-1): GAGVSQSPRYKVTKRGQDVALRCDPISGHVSLYWYRQALGQGPEFLTYFNYEAQQDKSGLPNDRFSAERPEGSISTLTIQRTEQRDSAMYRCASSILAGGRYNEQFFGPGTRLTVL.

The V and J genes are TRBV29-1 and TRBJ2-7; D is uncertain. Trimming pared 2 bases from V and 0 bases from J, leaving 11 bases between. The length of the CDR3 is 14 residues. Germline loops: CDR1 SQVTM, CDR2 ANQGSEA. This CDR3 is CSVEKASSSYEQYF. CDR3 DNA: TGCAGCGTTGAAAAAGCGTCGTCCTCCTACGAGCAGTACTTC.

The rearrangement uses TRBV2 and TRBJ2-7, with D perhaps matching TRBD1 (6 bases). CDR1 and CDR2 (germline): SNHLY, FYNNEI. The CDR3 totals 14 residues. Between the trimmed V and J ends, which lost 6 bases and 1 base, there was a span of 13 bases. CDR3 region: CASSRDIESYEQYF. The CDR3 DNA is TGTGCCAGCAGCCGGGACATCGAATCCTACGAGCAGTACTTC.

The genes are TRBV9 and TRBJ2-3, with D possibly matching TRBD2 (6 bases). The CDR3 loop spans 16 amino acids. Germline CDR1 and CDR2: SGDLS and YYNGEE. Trimming shortened V by 0 bases and J by 0 bases, and 11 bases separated the two germline ends. CDR3 sequence reads: CASSVAVGGSTDTQYF. CDR3 nucleotides: TGTGCCAGCAGCGTAGCGGTGGGAGGCAGCACAGATACGCAGTATTTT.

This clone turned up a few times. This chain uses TRBV9 with TRBJ2-2, with TRBD1 matching over 7 bases. Germline V gene data show CDR1 as SGDLS and CDR2 as YYNGEE. V lost 4 bases and J lost 0; bases outside the gene matches: 3. CDR3 size: 15 residues. The CDR3 DNA sequence: TGTGCCAGCAGCAACCAGGGGGCGAACACCGGGGAGCTGTTTTTT. It translates to CASSNQGANTGELFF. Combining the CDR3 with reference TRBV9 and TRBJ2-2 gives the whole variable domain DSGVTQTPKHLITATGQRVTLRCSPRSGDLSVYWYQQSLDQGLQFLIQYYNGEERAKGNILERFSAQQFPDLHSELNLSSLELGDSALYFCASSNQGANTGELFFGEGSRLTVL.

This clone appeared a single time. The chain is built from TRBV7-6 and TRBJ2-7; TRBD2 agrees at 12 bases. This CDR3 has 19 amino acids. Trimming took 5 bases from V and 3 from J; bases not matched to a gene: 17. Looked up from germline, CDR1 is SGHVS and CDR2 is FNYEAQ. CDR3 protein: CASSTTGIWTSGNNYEQYF. DNA for the CDR3: TGTGCCAGCAGCACGACAGGGATTTGGACTAGCGGGAACAACTACGAGCAGTACTTC.

In its sample, this clone was seen a few times. The CDR3 here is CASSHTRGLAGAPGELFF. In nucleotides, the CDR3 is TGTGCCAGCAGTCATACTCGGGGGTTAGCGGGGGCCCCCGGGGAGCTGTTTTTT. The rearrangement uses TRBV6-6 and TRBJ2-2, with 9 nucleotides matching TRBD2. The CDR3 is 18 amino acids. After removal of 5 bases from V and 6 bases from J, the junction contained 16 bases not matched to a gene. CDR1 is MNHNY, CDR2 SVGAGI, per germline (reference sequence).

The chain links TRBV19 to TRBJ2-3, with 14 bases matching TRBD2. The CDR3 is 16 residues long. Germline CDR1 LNHDA, CDR2 SQIVND (reference sequence). With 4 bases clipped from V and 9 bases from J, the junction kept 9 bases outside the gene matches. The CDR3 coding sequence is TGTGCCAGTAGTAAACCCGGACTAGCGGGAGGTGAGACGCAGTATTTT. Amino acid sequence: CASSKPGLAGGETQYF.

The V and J genes are TRBV4-1 and TRBJ1-6; 9 nucleotides match TRBD1. V trimming: 6 bases; J trimming: 7 bases; junction bases outside the gene matches: 7. Germline V lookup: CDR1 MGHRA, CDR2 YSYEKL. The CDR3 runs 15 residues. In DNA, the CDR3 is TGCGCCAGCAGTCCACAGGGGGCGGGAAATTCACCCCTCCACTTT. The encoded protein is CASSPQGAGNSPLHF.

This rearrangement joins TRBV6-4 to TRBJ2-3, with 10 bases matching TRBD2. There are 14 residues in the CDR3. Looked up from germline, CDR1 is MRHNA and CDR2 is SNTAGT. V dropped 5 bases and J dropped 6; count of bases not matched to a gene: 5. Here the CDR3 DNA reads TGTGCCAGCAGTCTAGCGGGGGAGGCGGATACGCAGTATTTT. Protein: CASSLAGEADTQYF.

Here the CDR3 DNA reads TGTGCCAGCAGTGGGGCGGGGCGCTCCTACAATGAGCAGTTCTTC. The encoded protein is CASSGAGRSYNEQFF. The genes are TRBV2 and TRBJ2-1; D is possibly TRBD2 (6 bases). The CDR3 runs to 15 residues. V was cut by 4 bases and J by 0 bases, with 10 bases left in between. CDR1 and CDR2 (germline): SNHLY, FYNNEI.

This chain uses TRBV18 with TRBJ2-4, with TRBD1 identical over 7 bases. The trim removed 2 bases at V and 12 bases at J, leaving 13 bases unmatched. The CDR3 runs 15 residues. In germline, CDR1 is KGHSH, CDR2 LQKENI. In nucleotides, the CDR3 is TGTGCCAGCTCACCATCCGACAGGGACAAAAACGGTCAGTACTTC. Residues: CASSPSDRDKNGQYF.

This sequence joins TRBV19 and TRBJ2-5; D remains ambiguous. This CDR3 contains 13 residues. Germline values: CDR1 LNHDA, CDR2 SQIVND (reference sequence). Trimming removed 2 bases from V and 4 bases from J, with 8 bases in between. The CDR3 spells CASSISQRETQYF. CDR3 in DNA: TGTGCCAGTAGTATATCACAGAGAGAGACCCAGTACTTC.

This sequence joins TRBV7-2 and TRBJ2-2; possible D gene TRBD1, 6 bases. This CDR3 is built from 14 residues. V was trimmed by 3 bases and J by 7 bases, leaving 12 bases between them. Germline V gene sequence: CDR1 SGHTA, CDR2 FQGNSA. The CDR3 DNA reads as TGTGCCAGCAGCTTTTGGACAGTGAGCGGGGAGCTGTTTTTT. This encodes CASSFWTVSGELFF. The variable domain in full, with the rest retrieved from reference TRBV7-2 and TRBJ2-2, is GAGVSQSPSNKVTEKGKDVELRCDPISGHTALYWYRQSLGQGLEFLIYFQGNSAPDKSGLPSDRFSAERTGGSVSTLTIQRTQQEDSAVYLCASSFWTVSGELFFGEGSRLTVL.